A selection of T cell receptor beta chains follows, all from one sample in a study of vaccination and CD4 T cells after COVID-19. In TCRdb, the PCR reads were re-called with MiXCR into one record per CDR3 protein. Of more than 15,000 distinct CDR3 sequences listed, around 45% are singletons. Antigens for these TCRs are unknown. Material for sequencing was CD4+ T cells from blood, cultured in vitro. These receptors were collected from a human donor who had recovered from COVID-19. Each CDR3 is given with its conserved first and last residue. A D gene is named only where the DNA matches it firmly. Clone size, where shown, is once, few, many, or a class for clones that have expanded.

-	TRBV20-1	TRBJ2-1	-	TGCAGTGCTAGAGGGAGCGGACTTTCTTATGAGCAGTTCTTC	CSARGSGLSYEQFF
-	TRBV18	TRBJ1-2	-	TGTGCCAGCTCACCACCGTCCAGGAACTTATATGGCTACACCTTC	CASSPPSRNLYGYTF
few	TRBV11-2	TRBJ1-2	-	TGTGCCAGCAGCCGAAAGAGGGCGGGGAACTATGGCTACACCTTC	CASSRKRAGNYGYTF
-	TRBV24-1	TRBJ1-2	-	TGTGCCACCAGTGATTTGAAAGGGGGAGTTGAGGGCTACACCTTC	CATSDLKGGVEGYTF
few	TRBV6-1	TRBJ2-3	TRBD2	TGTGCCAGCAGCCAATGGGCGGGGGGGCTTGCAGATACGCAGTATTTT	CASSQWAGGLADTQYF
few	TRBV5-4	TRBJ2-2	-	TGTGCCAGCAGCTATTTACATGCGAACACCGGGGAGCTGTTTTTT	CASSYLHANTGELFF
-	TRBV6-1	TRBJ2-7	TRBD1	TGTGCCAGCAGTGTCAGACTGCGGACAGGACCTACCTACGAGCAGTACTTC	CASSVRLRTGPTYEQYF
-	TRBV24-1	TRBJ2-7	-	TGTGCCACCAGTGCCCCGGACACATCGACCGAGCAGTACTTC	CATSAPDTSTEQYF
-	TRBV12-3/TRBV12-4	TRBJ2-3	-	TGTGCCAGCAGTTCCCTAGATACGCAGTATTTT	CASSSLDTQYF
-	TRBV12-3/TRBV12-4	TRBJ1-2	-	TGTGCCAGCAGCCTGGGAGGGACACCCGCTAACTATGGCTACACCTTC	CASSLGGTPANYGYTF
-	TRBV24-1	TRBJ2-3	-	TGTGCCACCAGTGATTGGACAGACACAGATACGCAGTATTTT	CATSDWTDTDTQYF
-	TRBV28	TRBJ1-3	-	TGTGCCAGCAGTTTCGCCCTCTCTGGAAACACCATATATTTT	CASSFALSGNTIYF